This T cell receptor beta chain was identified during a study of cytomegalovirus exposure and HLA in healthy donors. Whole-study results and caveats: Per a prior analysis, the majority of TCR beta V segments were productive roughly 90% or roughly 30% of the time. It was confirmed in vitro that a few of the CMV-associated chains were specific for CMV antigens. Association with HLA alleles at 0.05 false discovery rate was found for roughly 17,000 TCR beta sequences in a later analysis.

This CDR3 has 19 residues. Germline CDR1 reads SEHNR; CDR2 reads FQNEAQ (reference sequence). The trim removed 0 bases at V and 2 bases at J, leaving 11 bases unmatched. Primers included in the PCR were 60 Vbeta and 13 Jbeta primers. Generated by immunoSEQ multiplex PCR, the TCRdb table keeps only in-frame clones and is missing some. The sample carries roughly 180,000 clones, around 85% recorded once. Remarks on this clone: Its cognate antigen is unknown.

V gene TRBV7-9 combines with J gene TRBJ2-3; TRBD2 aligns across 10 bases. This receptor was obtained from a boy aged 2 to 10 in good health and CMV-seronegative. Sequencing used PBMCs. CDR3 protein: CASSLANRELAGATDTQYF. The CDR3 DNA reads as TGTGCCAGCAGCTTAGCGAACAGGGAGCTAGCGGGGGCCACAGATACGCAGTATTTT.